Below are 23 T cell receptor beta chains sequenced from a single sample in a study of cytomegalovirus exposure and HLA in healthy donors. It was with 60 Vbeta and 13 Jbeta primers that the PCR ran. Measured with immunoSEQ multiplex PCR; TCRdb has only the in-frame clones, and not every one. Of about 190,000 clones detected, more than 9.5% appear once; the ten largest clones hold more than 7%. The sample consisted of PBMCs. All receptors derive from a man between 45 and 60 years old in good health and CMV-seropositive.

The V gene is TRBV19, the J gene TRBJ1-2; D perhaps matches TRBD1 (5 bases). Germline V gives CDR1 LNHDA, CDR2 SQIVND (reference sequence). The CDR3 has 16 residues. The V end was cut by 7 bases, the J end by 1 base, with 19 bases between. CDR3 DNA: TGTGCCAGTATCGGGCGGGGGGGGGATAATAACTATGGCTACACCTTC. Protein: CASIGRGGDNNYGYTF.

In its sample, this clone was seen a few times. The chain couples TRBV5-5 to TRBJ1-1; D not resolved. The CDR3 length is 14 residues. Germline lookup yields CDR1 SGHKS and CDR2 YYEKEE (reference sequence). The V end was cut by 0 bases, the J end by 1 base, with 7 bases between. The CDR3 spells CASSLVRQNTEAFF. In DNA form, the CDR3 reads TGTGCCAGCAGCTTGGTGAGGCAGAACACTGAAGCTTTCTTT.

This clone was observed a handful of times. In DNA form, the CDR3 reads TGTGCCAGCAGCTTATCTGGCGGGGGTTATTACAATGAGCAGTTCTTC. Translated, it gives CASSLSGGGYYNEQFF. V gene TRBV7-2 combines with J gene TRBJ2-1, with 7 nucleotides matching TRBD2. The CDR3 sequence is 16 residues long. V lost 2 bases to trimming and J lost 4 bases; unmatched junction nucleotides: 8. Germline CDR1 and CDR2: SGHTA and FQGNSA.

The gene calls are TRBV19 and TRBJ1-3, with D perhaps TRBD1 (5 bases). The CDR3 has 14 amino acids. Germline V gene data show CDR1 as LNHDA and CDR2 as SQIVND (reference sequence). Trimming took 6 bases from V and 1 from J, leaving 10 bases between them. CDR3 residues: CASSAGGSGNTIYF. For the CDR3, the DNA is TGTGCCAGTAGCGCCGGGGGATCTGGAAACACCATATATTTT.

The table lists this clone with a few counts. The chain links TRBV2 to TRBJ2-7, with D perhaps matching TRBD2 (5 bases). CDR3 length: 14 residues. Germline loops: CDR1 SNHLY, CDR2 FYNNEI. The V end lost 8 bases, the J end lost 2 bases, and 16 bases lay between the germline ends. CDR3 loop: CASCPQMGAYEQYF. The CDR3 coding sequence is TGTGCCAGCTGCCCCCAGATGGGAGCCTACGAGCAGTACTTC.

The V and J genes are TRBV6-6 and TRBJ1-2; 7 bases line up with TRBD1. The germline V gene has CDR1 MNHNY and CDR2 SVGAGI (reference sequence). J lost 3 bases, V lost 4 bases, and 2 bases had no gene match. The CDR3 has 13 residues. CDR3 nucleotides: TGTGCCAGCAGTTCACAGGGGTACTATGGCTACACCTTC. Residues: CASSSQGYYGYTF.

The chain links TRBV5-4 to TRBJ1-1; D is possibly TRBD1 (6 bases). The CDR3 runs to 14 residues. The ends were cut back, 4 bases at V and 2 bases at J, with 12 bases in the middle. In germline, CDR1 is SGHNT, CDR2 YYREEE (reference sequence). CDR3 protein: CASSPGQINTEAFF. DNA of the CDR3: TGTGCCAGCAGCCCCGGACAGATAAACACTGAAGCTTTCTTT.

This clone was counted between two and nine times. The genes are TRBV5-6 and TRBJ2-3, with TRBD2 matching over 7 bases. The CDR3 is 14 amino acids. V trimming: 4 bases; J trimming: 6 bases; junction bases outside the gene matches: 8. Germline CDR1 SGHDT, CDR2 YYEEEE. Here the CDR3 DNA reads TGTGCCAGCAGCCCCGGGACTAAGGCCGATACGCAGTATTTT. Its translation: CASSPGTKADTQYF.

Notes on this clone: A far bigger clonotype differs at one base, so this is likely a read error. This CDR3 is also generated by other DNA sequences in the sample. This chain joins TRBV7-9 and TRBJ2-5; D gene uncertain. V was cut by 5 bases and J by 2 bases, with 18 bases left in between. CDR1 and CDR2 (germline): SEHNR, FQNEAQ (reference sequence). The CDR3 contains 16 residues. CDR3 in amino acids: CASSQDGLMAQETQYF. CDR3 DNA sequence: TGTGCCAGCAGCCAAGATGGGCTAATGGCTCAAGAGACCCAGTACTTC.

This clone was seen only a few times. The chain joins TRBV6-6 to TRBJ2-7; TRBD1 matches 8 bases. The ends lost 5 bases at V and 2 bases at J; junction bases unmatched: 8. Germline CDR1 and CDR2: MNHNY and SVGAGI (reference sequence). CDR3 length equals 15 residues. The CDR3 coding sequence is TGTGCCAGCAGTACTAGGACAGGGATTCCCTACGAGCAGTACTTC. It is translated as CASSTRTGIPYEQYF.

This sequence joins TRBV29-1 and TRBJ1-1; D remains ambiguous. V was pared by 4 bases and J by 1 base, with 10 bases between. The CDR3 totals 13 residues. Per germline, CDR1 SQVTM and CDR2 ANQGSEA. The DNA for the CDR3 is TGCAGCGTTGTCACAGCAACGAACACTGAAGCTTTCTTT. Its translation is CSVVTATNTEAFF.

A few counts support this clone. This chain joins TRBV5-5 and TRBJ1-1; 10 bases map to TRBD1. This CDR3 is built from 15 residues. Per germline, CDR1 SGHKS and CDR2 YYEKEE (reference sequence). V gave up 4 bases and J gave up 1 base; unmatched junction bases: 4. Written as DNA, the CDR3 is TGTGCCAGCAGCATCCGACAGGGGGCGAACACTGAAGCTTTCTTT. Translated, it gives CASSIRQGANTEAFF.

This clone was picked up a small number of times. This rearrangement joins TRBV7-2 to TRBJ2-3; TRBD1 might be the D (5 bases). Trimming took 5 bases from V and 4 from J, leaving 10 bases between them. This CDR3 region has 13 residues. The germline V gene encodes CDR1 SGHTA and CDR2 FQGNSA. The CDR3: CASSPQGPDTQYF. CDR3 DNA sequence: TGTGCCAGCAGCCCCCAGGGTCCAGATACGCAGTATTTT.

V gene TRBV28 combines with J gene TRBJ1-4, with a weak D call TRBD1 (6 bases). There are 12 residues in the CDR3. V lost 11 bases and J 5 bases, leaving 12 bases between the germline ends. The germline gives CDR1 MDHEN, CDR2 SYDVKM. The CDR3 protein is CAWGGRNEKLFF. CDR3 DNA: TGTGCCTGGGGGGGGCGCAATGAAAAACTGTTTTTT. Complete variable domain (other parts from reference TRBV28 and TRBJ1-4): DVKVTQSSRYLVKRTGEKVFLECVQDMDHENMFWYRQDPGLGLRLIYFSYDVKMKEKGDIPEGYSVSREKKERFSLILESASTNQTSMYLCAWGGRNEKLFFGSGTQLSVL.

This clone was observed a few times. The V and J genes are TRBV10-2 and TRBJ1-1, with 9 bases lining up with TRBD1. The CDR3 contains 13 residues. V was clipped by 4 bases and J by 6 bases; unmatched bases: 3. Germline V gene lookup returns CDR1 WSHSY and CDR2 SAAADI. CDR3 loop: CASSVRQGAEAFF. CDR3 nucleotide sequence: TGCGCCAGCAGTGTCCGACAGGGGGCTGAAGCTTTCTTT.

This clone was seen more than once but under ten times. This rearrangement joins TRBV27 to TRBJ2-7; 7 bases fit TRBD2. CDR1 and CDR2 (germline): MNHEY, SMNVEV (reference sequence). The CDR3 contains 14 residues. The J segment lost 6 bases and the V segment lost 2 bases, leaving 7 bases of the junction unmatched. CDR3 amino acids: CASSLGQGGSEQYF. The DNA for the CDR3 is TGTGCCAGCAGTTTAGGGCAGGGAGGGAGCGAGCAGTACTTC.

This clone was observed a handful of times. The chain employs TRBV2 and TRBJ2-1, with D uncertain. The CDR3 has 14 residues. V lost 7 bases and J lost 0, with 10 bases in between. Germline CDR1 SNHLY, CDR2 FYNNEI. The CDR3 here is CASTSRVSYNEQFF. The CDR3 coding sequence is TGTGCCAGCACGAGTCGGGTCTCCTACAATGAGCAGTTCTTC. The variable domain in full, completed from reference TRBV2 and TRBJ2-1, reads EPEVTQTPSHQVTQMGQEVILRCVPISNHLYFYWYRQILGQKVEFLVSFYNNEISEKSEIFDDQFSVERPDGSNFTLKIRSTKLEDSAMYFCASTSRVSYNEQFFGPGTRLTVL.

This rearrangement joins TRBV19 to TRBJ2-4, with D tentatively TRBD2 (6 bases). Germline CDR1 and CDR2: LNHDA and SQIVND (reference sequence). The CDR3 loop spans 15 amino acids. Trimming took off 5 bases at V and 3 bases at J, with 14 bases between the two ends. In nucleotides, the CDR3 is TGTGCCAGTAGTCCGGTGGGTAGCGGCAAAAACATTCAGTACTTC. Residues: CASSPVGSGKNIQYF.

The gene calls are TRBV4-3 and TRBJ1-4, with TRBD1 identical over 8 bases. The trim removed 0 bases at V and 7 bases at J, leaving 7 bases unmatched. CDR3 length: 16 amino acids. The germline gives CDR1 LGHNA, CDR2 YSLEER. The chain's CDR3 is CASSQDRTGRSEKLFF. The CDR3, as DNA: TGCGCCAGCAGCCAAGATCGGACAGGGCGATCTGAAAAACTGTTTTTT.

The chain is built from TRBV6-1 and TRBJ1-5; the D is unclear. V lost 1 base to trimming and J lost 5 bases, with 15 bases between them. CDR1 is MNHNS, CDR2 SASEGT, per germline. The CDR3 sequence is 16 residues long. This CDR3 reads CASSEGAGIWDQPQHF. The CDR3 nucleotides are TGTGCCAGCAGTGAAGGGGCCGGAATATGGGATCAGCCCCAGCATTTT.

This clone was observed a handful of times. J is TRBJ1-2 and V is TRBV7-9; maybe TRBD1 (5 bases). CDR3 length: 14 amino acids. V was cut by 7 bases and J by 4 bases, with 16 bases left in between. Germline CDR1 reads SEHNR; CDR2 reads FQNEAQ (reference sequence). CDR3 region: CASTESGGGYGYTF. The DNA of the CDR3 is TGTGCCAGCACCGAGTCGGGGGGTGGCTATGGCTACACCTTC.

CDR3 nucleotides: TGTGCCAGCAGCGTCACTACCGGGGAGCTGTTTTTT. This gives the protein CASSVTTGELFF. The rearrangement uses TRBV9 and TRBJ2-2; D remains ambiguous. This CDR3 comprises 12 residues. V lost 2 bases to trimming and J lost 5 bases, with 4 bases between them. In germline, CDR1 is SGDLS, CDR2 YYNGEE.

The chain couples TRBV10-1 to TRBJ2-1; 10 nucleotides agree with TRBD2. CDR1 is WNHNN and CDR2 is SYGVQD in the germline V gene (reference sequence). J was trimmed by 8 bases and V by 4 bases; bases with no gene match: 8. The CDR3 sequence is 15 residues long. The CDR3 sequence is CASSVSAGGLDEQFF. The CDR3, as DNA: TGCGCCAGCAGTGTCTCAGCGGGGGGGCTCGATGAGCAGTTCTTC.